The rows below give T cell receptor beta chains drawn from one sample of a study of shared clonotypes between healthy human individuals. Libraries were prepared by immunoSEQ multiplex PCR; TCRdb keeps only in-frame clonotypes and omits some of them. The table has 2 million or so clones, about 94% seen once. Sequenced sample: naive CD8+ T cells sorted from blood. All receptors come from a man aged 18-30 years in good health. CDR3s include the opening cysteine and the closing phenylalanine or tryptophan. The order of the fields is D gene, clone size, V gene, J gene, CDR3 protein, CDR3 DNA. The D gene is left open where the match is weak. Rows may omit the clone size; those that give it use once, few, many or a size class.

>NA|NA|TRBV6-5|TRBJ2-7
CASSYTGSDEQYF
TGTGCCAGCAGTTACACAGGGTCCGACGAGCAGTACTTC
>TRBD2|NA|TRBV7-9|TRBJ2-5
CASSPASGGASETQYF
TGTGCCAGCAGCCCGGCTAGCGGGGGGGCCTCAGAGACCCAGTACTTC
>TRBD2|NA|TRBV7-9|TRBJ2-7
CASSSTSREVLYEQYF
TGTGCCAGCAGCTCGACCTCGCGGGAGGTGCTGTACGAGCAGTACTTC
>TRBD1|NA|TRBV15|TRBJ2-7
CATSAGGANYEQYF
TGTGCCACCAGCGCAGGGGGCGCAAACTACGAGCAGTACTTC
>TRBD2|NA|TRBV30|TRBJ2-1
CAWTRAGGPGYEQFF
TGTGCCTGGACGAGAGCGGGAGGGCCTGGATACGAGCAGTTCTTC
>NA|NA|TRBV6-1|TRBJ2-5
CASSEGPGDQETQYF
TGTGCCAGCAGTGAAGGCCCAGGGGACCAAGAGACCCAGTACTTC
>NA|NA|TRBV28|TRBJ2-7
CASAGGSSYEQYF
TGTGCCAGCGCAGGGGGGTCCTCCTACGAGCAGTACTTC
>NA|NA|TRBV11-3|TRBJ1-1
CASSSGEYMNTEAFF
TGTGCCAGCAGCTCGGGCGAATACATGAACACTGAAGCTTTCTTT
>NA|NA|TRBV28|TRBJ1-1
CASSFSLGPEAFF
TGTGCCAGCAGTTTCTCCCTCGGGCCTGAAGCTTTCTTT
>NA|NA|TRBV9|TRBJ2-7
CASSPGTPRSDEQYF
TGTGCCAGCAGCCCCGGGACTCCCAGGAGTGACGAGCAGTACTTC
>NA|NA|TRBV19|TRBJ2-2
CASSKVAGTGELFF
TGTGCCAGTAGTAAGGTCGCGGGGACCGGGGAGCTGTTTTTT
>NA|NA|TRBV5-6|TRBJ2-3
CASSLAGQFLSDTQYF
TGTGCCAGCAGCTTAGCGGGACAGTTTCTATCGGATACGCAGTATTTT
>NA|NA|TRBV29-1|TRBJ2-2
CSVESVATGMAGELFF
TGCAGCGTTGAATCCGTAGCCACAGGGATGGCCGGGGAGCTGTTTTTT
>NA|NA|TRBV11-1|TRBJ1-2
CASSLGPTYGYTF
TGTGCCAGCAGCTTAGGGCCGACCTATGGCTACACCTTC
>NA|NA|TRBV18|TRBJ1-4
CASSPKTTNEKLFF
TGTGCCAGCTCGCCGAAGACAACTAATGAAAAACTGTTTTTT
>TRBD2|NA|TRBV27|TRBJ2-3
CASSILAGGPWDTQYF
TGTGCCAGCAGTATACTAGCGGGGGGGCCGTGGGATACGCAGTATTTT
>NA|few|TRBV7-9|TRBJ2-2
CASSLYQDNTGELFF
TGTGCCAGCAGCTTATATCAAGATAACACCGGGGAGCTGTTTTTT
>TRBD1|NA|TRBV28|TRBJ1-2
CASSGEDRGNYGYTF
TGTGCCAGCAGTGGGGAGGACAGGGGAAACTATGGCTACACCTTC
>TRBD1|NA|TRBV4-1|TRBJ1-1
CASSNRGMNTEAFF
TGCGCCAGCAGCAACAGGGGAATGAACACTGAAGCTTTCTTT
>NA|NA|TRBV4-1|TRBJ1-2
CASSQDENYGYTF
TGCGCCAGCAGCCAAGATGAGAACTATGGCTACACCTTC
>NA|NA|TRBV5-5|TRBJ1-1
CASSWPIGLNTEAFF
TGTGCCAGCAGCTGGCCTATCGGCTTGAACACTGAAGCTTTCTTT
>NA|NA|TRBV6-5|TRBJ2-7
CASSYKSSYEQYF
TGTGCCAGCAGTTACAAGTCCTCCTACGAGCAGTACTTC
>TRBD1|NA|TRBV6-6|TRBJ1-4
CASGAGTVNEKLFF
TGTGCCAGCGGCGCCGGGACAGTAAATGAAAAACTGTTTTTT
>NA|NA|TRBV5-5|TRBJ1-3
CASSSDAFSGNTIYF
TGTGCCAGCAGCTCAGATGCTTTCTCTGGAAACACCATATATTTT
>NA|NA|TRBV2|TRBJ2-7
CASSDGGVGGEQYF
TGTGCCAGCAGTGATGGCGGGGTAGGGGGAGAGCAGTACTTC
>NA|NA|TRBV19|TRBJ1-1
CASRSEPATEAFF
TGTGCCAGTAGAAGTGAGCCGGCCACTGAAGCTTTCTTT
>NA|NA|TRBV4-1|TRBJ2-7
CASSQEPGMQYF
TGCGCCAGCAGCCAAGAGCCAGGAATGCAGTACTTC
>NA|NA|TRBV6-6|TRBJ2-7
CASSYTGNSFEQYF
TGTGCCAGCAGTTACACCGGCAACAGCTTCGAGCAGTACTTC
>NA|NA|TRBV30|TRBJ2-1
CACPKLSTGDDYNEQFF
TGTGCCTGCCCTAAATTATCGACGGGGGACGACTACAATGAGCAGTTCTTC
>TRBD1|NA|TRBV18|TRBJ2-5
CASSPQSDREGLATETQYF
TGTGCCAGCTCACCACAATCGGACAGGGAAGGATTAGCAACGGAGACCCAGTACTTC
>NA|NA|TRBV4-3|TRBJ2-7
CASSLEARPLLGYEQYF
TGCGCCAGCAGCCTAGAGGCACGGCCCCTCCTAGGATACGAGCAGTACTTC
>TRBD1|NA|TRBV6-5|TRBJ1-5
CASSYGRGWGPQHF
TGTGCCAGCAGTTACGGCAGGGGGTGGGGGCCCCAGCATTTT